One and the same sample provided the 27 T cell receptor beta chains below, sequenced in a study of T cell responses to AZD1222 COVID-19 vaccine. Sequencing used immunoSEQ multiplex PCR; TCRdb keeps in-frame clones, though not all of them. This table holds about 150,000 clones, around 85% found once. The sequenced sample was peripheral blood, obtained 28 days after the second AZD1222 dose. Every receptor here comes from an adult who received the AZD1222 COVID-19 vaccine.

The CDR3 loop is CASSPGEVGQPQHF. The CDR3 DNA follows: TGTGCCAGCTCACCCGGGGAAGTCGGTCAGCCCCAGCATTTT. The rearrangement uses TRBV18 and TRBJ1-5, with D hard to call. CDR3 size: 14 residues. The ends were cut back, 3 bases at V and 6 bases at J, with 12 bases in the middle. Germline lookup yields CDR1 KGHSH and CDR2 LQKENI.

The CDR3 DNA follows: TGTGCCAGCAGCTTAAGCGGGGCCCTCGTTGAGCTGTTTTTT. It codes for CASSLSGALVELFF. The chain recombines TRBV7-2 with TRBJ2-2, with 7 bases that match TRBD2. CDR3 length: 14 residues. The trim removed 2 bases at V and 11 bases at J, leaving 8 bases unmatched. CDR1 and CDR2 (germline): SGHTA, FQGNSA. The full variable domain, completed using reference TRBV7-2 and TRBJ2-2, is GAGVSQSPSNKVTEKGKDVELRCDPISGHTALYWYRQSLGQGLEFLIYFQGNSAPDKSGLPSDRFSAERTGGSVSTLTIQRTQQEDSAVYLCASSLSGALVELFFGEGSRLTVL.

The chain carries TRBV10-3 and TRBJ2-7; D is unclear. Germline CDR1 and CDR2: ENHRY and SYGVKD. The CDR3 has 14 residues. V was clipped by 6 bases and J by 5 bases, with 17 bases between them. The DNA of the CDR3 is TGTGCCATCAGGCCGGACGGCCCCCTGGACGAGCAGTACTTC. It specifies CAIRPDGPLDEQYF.

For the CDR3, the DNA is TGTGCCAGCAGTCTCTACTGGGGTAGGGATGAAAAACTGTTTTTT. Amino acid sequence: CASSLYWGRDEKLFF. This chain joins TRBV6-5 and TRBJ1-4; no clear D. CDR3 length: 15 amino acids. The germline CDR1 and CDR2 sequences are MNHEY and SVGAGI. V was shortened by 5 bases and J by 6 bases, with 16 bases between the two germline ends.

The CDR3 loop is CASSDRGTGNTIYF. Written as DNA, the CDR3 is TGCGCCAGCAGCGACAGGGGAACTGGAAACACCATATATTTT. This chain joins TRBV5-1 and TRBJ1-3; TRBD1 matches 8 bases. Germline-derived CDR1 and CDR2 are SGHRS and YFSETQ. This CDR3 spans 14 amino acids. Losses at the gene ends were 4 bases for V and 2 bases for J; bases not matched to a gene: 2.

This clone is a singleton in its sample. This sequence joins TRBV9 and TRBJ1-6, with TRBD1 as a possible D gene (6 bases). Germline CDR1 reads SGDLS; CDR2 reads YYNGEE. Trimming took off 3 bases at V and 6 bases at J, with 13 bases between the two ends. This CDR3 is built from 15 residues. CDR3 DNA sequence: TGTGCCAGCAGCGCCGGTCCACAGGGTAATTCACCCCTCCACTTT. Its translation is CASSAGPQGNSPLHF.

This sequence joins TRBV5-8 and TRBJ2-3; 8 bases align to TRBD1. With V trimmed by 1 base and J by 3 bases, 4 bases remained unmatched. The V gene's germline CDR1 is SGHTS and CDR2 YDEGEE. The CDR3 contains 15 residues. The DNA of the CDR3 is TGTGCCAGCAGCTTGTTCAGGGGGCAGACAGATACGCAGTATTTT. It is translated as CASSLFRGQTDTQYF.

The V gene is TRBV19, the J gene TRBJ1-2, with TRBD1 matching over 7 bases. V lost 7 bases to trimming and J lost 2 bases; unmatched junction nucleotides: 10. CDR1 is LNHDA and CDR2 is SQIVND in the germline V gene (reference sequence). The CDR3 consists of 15 residues. The CDR3 DNA reads as TGTGCCAGTACCCCTGGGGACAGCCTAAACTATGGCTACACCTTC. The encoded protein is CASTPGDSLNYGYTF.

In its sample, this clone was seen once. The rearrangement links TRBV9 to TRBJ2-2, with 11 bases that match TRBD2. Looked up from germline, CDR1 is SGDLS and CDR2 is YYNGEE. Unmatched junction bases numbered 4, after V lost 7 bases and J lost 2 bases. The CDR3 sequence is 15 residues long. The CDR3 DNA is TGTGCCAGCGGACTAGCGGGCGCAAACACCGGGGAGCTGTTTTTT. Residues: CASGLAGANTGELFF.

The chain employs TRBV29-1 and TRBJ1-6; TRBD1 agrees at 8 bases. The CDR3 is 13 amino acids. J gave up 7 bases and V 7 bases, and 6 bases lay outside the gene matches. Germline assignment: CDR1 SQVTM and CDR2 ANQGSEA. DNA for the CDR3: TGCAGCGCCGGACAGGGTAGGAATTCACCCCTCCACTTT. This sequence encodes CSAGQGRNSPLHF.

This sequence joins TRBV15 and TRBJ2-6, with D unresolved. The CDR3 loop spans 19 amino acids. Trimming cost V 0 bases and J 0 bases, with 15 bases left between them. The germline gives CDR1 LNHNV, CDR2 YYDKDF (reference sequence). CDR3 bases: TGTGCCACCAGCAGAGATTTCGGCAGTGGAAGCTCTGGGGCCAACGTCCTGACTTTC. This gives the protein CATSRDFGSGSSGANVLTF.

The chain uses TRBV4-1 and TRBJ1-1; 7 nucleotides match TRBD1. The V gene's germline CDR1 is MGHRA and CDR2 YSYEKL. There are 14 residues in the CDR3. V dropped 8 bases and J dropped 0; count of bases not matched to a gene: 6. For the CDR3, the DNA is TGCGCCAGCCGGACACAGGGGATGAACACTGAAGCTTTCTTT. Translated: CASRTQGMNTEAFF.

The table lists this clone with a few counts. The chain links TRBV10-2 to TRBJ1-2, with TRBD1 matching over 10 bases. The CDR3 contains 14 residues. V dropped 10 bases and J dropped 2; count of bases not matched to a gene: 7. In germline, CDR1 is WSHSY, CDR2 SAAADI. CDR3 DNA: TGCGCCACCCGGACAGGGGGAACAAACTATGGCTACACCTTC. Amino acids: CATRTGGTNYGYTF.

CDR3 nucleotides: TGTGCCACCAGTGATTTGCCCCCACCAGGGCATAGCAATCAGCCCCAGCATTTT. Residues: CATSDLPPPGHSNQPQHF. The chain has TRBV24-1 and TRBJ1-5; tentative D call: TRBD1 (5 bases). Trimming took 0 bases from V and 0 from J, leaving 14 bases between them. Germline loops: CDR1 KGHDR, CDR2 SFDVKD. The CDR3 runs to 18 residues.

The chain joins TRBV6-2 or TRBV6-3 to TRBJ2-2; the match to TRBD2 covers 10 bases. After removal of 3 bases from V and 7 bases from J, the junction contained 8 bases not matched to a gene. Germline CDR1 reads MNHEY; CDR2 reads SVGEGT. This CDR3 spans 16 amino acids. CDR3 coding DNA: TGTGCCAGCAGTTATGCAGCGGGGGGGCCAGTCGGGGAGCTGTTTTTT. This sequence encodes CASSYAAGGPVGELFF.

The chain recombines TRBV1 with TRBJ2-5; TRBD2, the table's D call, was not compared with the DNA. TRBV1 is a pseudogene locus. The CDR3 has 14 residues. The CDR3 region is CTSGRGSGQETQYF. CDR3 nucleotide sequence: TGCACCAGCGGCCGAGGGTCGGGGCAAGAGACCCAGTACTTC.

The gene calls are TRBV18 and TRBJ2-5; possibly TRBD1 or TRBD2 for D (6 bases each). Germline V CDR1 and CDR2: KGHSH, LQKENI. The ends were cut back, 6 bases at V and 0 bases at J, with 17 bases in the middle. This CDR3 contains 16 residues. This CDR3 is CASSEGVRANQETQYF. Here the CDR3 DNA reads TGTGCCAGCTCGGAGGGGGTACGAGCGAACCAAGAGACCCAGTACTTC. Complete variable domain (other parts from reference TRBV18 and TRBJ2-5): NAGVMQNPRHLVRRRGQEARLRCSPMKGHSHVYWYRQLPEEGLKFMVYLQKENIIDESGMPKERFSAEFPKEGPSILRIQQVVRGDSAAYFCASSEGVRANQETQYFGPGTRLLVL.

The CDR3 nucleotides read TGTGCCAGCAGCCAAAGCGTCCTAGACTATGGCTACACCTTC. It yields the protein CASSQSVLDYGYTF. The chain recombines TRBV14 with TRBJ1-2; the D is unclear. CDR3 length: 14 amino acids. Trimming removed 2 bases from V and 3 bases from J, with 10 bases in between. Germline V gene sequence: CDR1 SGHDN, CDR2 FVKESK.

The J gene is TRBJ2-1, the V gene TRBV9; TRBD2 aligns across 11 bases. The V gene's germline CDR1 is SGDLS and CDR2 YYNGEE. The V segment lost 4 bases and the J segment 1 base; nucleotides outside the gene matches: 7. This CDR3 comprises 17 residues. In nucleotides, the CDR3 is TGTGCCAGCAGCTCCTCTAGCGGGGGGTGGTCCTACAATGAGCAGTTCTTC. This translates into CASSSSSGGWSYNEQFF.

In this sample, this clone turned up a few times. The chain carries TRBV19 and TRBJ1-2; TRBD1 matches 8 bases. CDR3 length: 15 residues. Looked up from germline, CDR1 is LNHDA and CDR2 is SQIVND (reference sequence). V shed 5 bases, J shed 3 bases, and the junction held 8 bases outside the gene matches. CDR3 bases: TGTGCCAGTAGTTTATTGACAGGGGAGGACTATGGCTACACCTTC. Protein sequence: CASSLLTGEDYGYTF.

The chain uses TRBV4-2 and TRBJ1-2, with D perhaps matching TRBD1 (6 bases). The CDR3 contains 15 residues. CDR1 is LGHNA and CDR2 is YNFKEQ in the germline V gene. Trimming stripped 3 bases from V and 4 bases from J, with 15 bases between. The CDR3 sequence: CASSQPEGTLYGYTF. CDR3 coding DNA: TGTGCCAGCAGCCAGCCCGAAGGGACACTCTATGGCTACACCTTC.

The chain links TRBV5-1 to TRBJ1-2; TRBD1 might be the D (5 bases). Deletions cut 6 bases from V and 2 bases from J, with 14 bases between. The CDR3 has 14 residues. Looked up from germline, CDR1 is SGHRS and CDR2 is YFSETQ. The CDR3 loop reads CASTGDGLNYGYTF. The CDR3 region has the DNA TGCGCCAGCACGGGGGACGGGTTGAACTATGGCTACACCTTC. The variable domain in full, completed from reference TRBV5-1 and TRBJ1-2, reads KAGVTQTPRYLIKTRGQQVTLSCSPISGHRSVSWYQQTPGQGLQFLFEYFSETQRNKGNFPGRFSGRQFSNSRSEMNVSTLELGDSALYLCASTGDGLNYGYTFGSGTRLTVV.

The chain joins TRBV6-5 to TRBJ1-1, with D hard to call. This CDR3 has 11 residues. CDR1 and CDR2 from the germline V gene are MNHEY and SVGAGI. V was shortened by 5 bases and J by 4 bases, with 5 bases between the two germline ends. CDR3: CASSKGTEAFF. The CDR3 coding sequence is TGTGCCAGCAGTAAGGGCACTGAAGCTTTCTTT.

CDR3 sequence: CASSQVVSGDYNEQFF. The DNA for the CDR3 is TGTGCCAGCAGCCAAGTAGTATCGGGGGACTACAATGAGCAGTTCTTC. The chain links TRBV3-1 (or the pseudogene TRBV3-2) to TRBJ2-1; TRBD2 might be the D (6 bases). Per germline, CDR1 LGHDT and CDR2 YNNKEL (reference sequence). The ends were cut back, 1 base at V and 3 bases at J, with 13 bases in the middle. This CDR3 contains 16 residues.

The chain is built from TRBV4-3 and TRBJ2-1; D is unclear. Germline loops: CDR1 LGHNA, CDR2 YSLEER. The V gene lost 0 bases and the J gene lost 2 bases, with 17 bases spanning the gap. There are 18 residues in the CDR3. The CDR3 nucleotides are TGCGCCAGCAGCCAAGACCGGGCAGGATATAGGGCCTACAATGAGCAGTTCTTC. Residues: CASSQDRAGYRAYNEQFF.

This clone was observed a few times. The J gene is TRBJ1-3, the V gene TRBV19; 8 bases match TRBD1. The ends lost 5 bases at V and 4 bases at J; junction bases unmatched: 10. The germline V gene encodes CDR1 LNHDA and CDR2 SQIVND (reference sequence). The CDR3 has 16 amino acids. As DNA, the CDR3 is TGTGCCAGTAGTTTCCTGGACAGGGCTCAAGGAAACACCATATATTTT. Protein sequence: CASSFLDRAQGNTIYF.

The gene calls are TRBV7-2 and TRBJ2-7; D not certain. The CDR3 contains 15 residues. Trimming took 5 bases from V and 0 from J, leaving 14 bases between them. Germline V gene data show CDR1 as SGHTA and CDR2 as FQGNSA. The CDR3 DNA follows: TGTGCCAGCAGCCCCGGACCGTCAAGCTCCTACGAGCAGTACTTC. Protein sequence: CASSPGPSSSYEQYF. Full variable domain (remainder filled in from reference TRBV7-2 and TRBJ2-7): GAGVSQSPSNKVTEKGKDVELRCDPISGHTALYWYRQSLGQGLEFLIYFQGNSAPDKSGLPSDRFSAERTGGSVSTLTIQRTQQEDSAVYLCASSPGPSSSYEQYFGPGTRLTVT.